The 24 T cell receptor beta chains below were found in one sample sequenced in a study of cytomegalovirus exposure and HLA in healthy donors. The PCR used 60 Vbeta and 13 Jbeta primers. Sequencing used immunoSEQ multiplex PCR; TCRdb keeps in-frame clones, though not all of them. The sample contains about 130,000 clones, 60% to 85% of which appear only once. Specimen: PBMCs. The receptors originated from a human donor in good health.

The chain carries TRBV19 and TRBJ2-5; TRBD2 might be the D (5 bases). Deletions cut 1 base from V and 2 bases from J, with 11 bases between. Germline CDR1 is LNHDA and CDR2 is SQIVND (reference sequence). The CDR3 loop spans 15 amino acids. The CDR3 DNA reads as TGTGCCAGTAGTATAGCGGGGAACCTACAAGAGACCCAGTACTTC. Residues: CASSIAGNLQETQYF.

This clone was counted a single time. The V and J genes are TRBV9 and TRBJ2-3; D remains unclear. V lost 7 bases, J lost 2 bases, and 11 bases lay in between. Germline V gene lookup returns CDR1 SGDLS and CDR2 YYNGEE. The CDR3 covers 13 residues. This CDR3 is CASESEPTDTQYF. For the CDR3, the DNA is TGTGCCAGCGAATCGGAGCCCACAGATACGCAGTATTTT.

V is TRBV5-4 and J is TRBJ1-2, with 7 bases fitting TRBD1. V lost 0 bases, J lost 6 bases, and 11 bases stayed unmatched. Germline V gene sequence: CDR1 SGHNT, CDR2 YYREEE (reference sequence). The CDR3 runs 16 residues. The chain's CDR3 is CASSLAAYRGRHGYTF. The CDR3 DNA reads TGTGCCAGCAGCTTGGCGGCCTACAGGGGAAGGCATGGCTACACCTTC.

This chain links TRBV4-2 with TRBJ2-5, with a possible D match to TRBD1 (5 bases). Per the germline V gene, CDR1 is LGHNA and CDR2 is YNFKEQ. Trimming took off 3 bases at V and 3 bases at J, with 11 bases between the two ends. This CDR3 is 14 amino acids long. The CDR3 loop is CASSQLGEKETQYF. CDR3 DNA sequence: TGTGCCAGCAGCCAGTTAGGGGAAAAAGAGACCCAGTACTTC.

The chain links TRBV18 to TRBJ1-2, with 9 bases aligning to TRBD1. This CDR3 is 13 amino acids long. Losses at the gene ends were 3 bases for V and 8 bases for J; bases not matched to a gene: 4. Germline loops: CDR1 KGHSH, CDR2 LQKENI. CDR3 region: CASSPGQGDGYTF. For the CDR3, the DNA is TGTGCCAGCTCACCGGGACAGGGAGACGGCTACACCTTC.

The chain combines TRBV21-1 with TRBJ2-5; the DNA was not used to check the table's D call, TRBD1. TRBV21-1 is recorded as a pseudogene. The CDR3 totals 15 residues. This CDR3 reads CASSNYRDSKETQYF. The DNA of the CDR3 is TGTGCCAGCAGCAACTATCGGGACAGCAAAGAGACCCAGTACTTC.

V usage is TRBV5-4 and J usage is TRBJ2-2; 16 nucleotides agree with TRBD2. The CDR3 runs to 17 residues. V lost 4 bases to trimming and J lost 6 bases; unmatched junction nucleotides: 6. Per the germline V gene, CDR1 is SGHNT and CDR2 is YYREEE (reference sequence). The CDR3 is CASSHAGTSGGAGELFF. Here the CDR3 DNA reads TGTGCCAGCAGCCATGCCGGGACTAGCGGGGGGGCCGGGGAGCTGTTTTTT.

The rearrangement links TRBV19 to TRBJ2-1, with 10 bases lining up with TRBD1. The CDR3 spans 13 residues. The ends lost 9 bases at V and 4 bases at J; junction bases unmatched: 3. Germline V gives CDR1 LNHDA, CDR2 SQIVND (reference sequence). CDR3 in amino acids: CASRDRGYNEQFF. CDR3 DNA sequence: TGTGCCAGCCGGGACAGGGGATACAATGAGCAGTTCTTC.

This clone was counted a few times. The chain combines TRBV19 with TRBJ2-7; a possible D gene is TRBD1 (6 bases). V was trimmed by 5 bases and J by 1 base, leaving 12 bases between them. Germline V gene data show CDR1 as LNHDA and CDR2 as SQIVND (reference sequence). The CDR3 extends over 14 amino acids. The CDR3 is CASSLGQQSYEQYF. The CDR3, as DNA: TGTGCCAGTAGTCTAGGACAGCAATCCTACGAGCAGTACTTC.

The V and J genes are TRBV15 and TRBJ2-5, with TRBD1 as a possible D gene (5 bases). Judging by the DNA end, TRBJ2-7 fits better; the J call may be wrong. This CDR3 is 15 amino acids long. Germline lookup yields CDR1 LNHNV and CDR2 YYDKDF (reference sequence). CDR3 in DNA: TGTGCCACCAGCAGAGATCCAGGGTCCGGATACGAGCAGTACTTC. Amino acids: CATSRDPGSGYEQYF.

This clone came up a few times. V usage is TRBV6-1 and J usage is TRBJ2-7; possibly TRBD2 for D (5 bases). This CDR3 comprises 15 residues. V lost 2 bases to trimming and J lost 6 bases, with 17 bases between them. Germline assignment: CDR1 MNHNS and CDR2 SASEGT. The DNA of the CDR3 is TGTGCCAGCAGTGAACAAGGGCTAGCTGAACCCGAGCAGTACTTC. Translation gives CASSEQGLAEPEQYF.

The chain combines TRBV19 with TRBJ1-1, with 8 nucleotides matching TRBD1. After removal of 4 bases from V and 4 bases from J, the junction contained 5 bases not matched to a gene. CDR1 and CDR2 from the germline V gene are LNHDA and SQIVND (reference sequence). The CDR3 runs 14 residues. CDR3 bases: TGTGCCAGTAGTAACCAGGGGGCGGTCACTGAAGCTTTCTTT. It translates to CASSNQGAVTEAFF.

This clone appeared a single time. DNA of the CDR3: TGTGCCAGCAGTGATCCGGGACAGGGTAGCAACGAGCAGTACTTC. It translates to CASSDPGQGSNEQYF. This sequence joins TRBV2 and TRBJ2-7; 9 positions match TRBD1. J was trimmed by 5 bases and V by 3 bases; bases with no gene match: 8. CDR3 size: 15 residues. Looked up from germline, CDR1 is SNHLY and CDR2 is FYNNEI.

The chain employs TRBV5-8 and TRBJ2-7, with 9 bases identical to TRBD2. The CDR3 length is 19 residues. Unmatched junction bases numbered 23, after V lost 4 bases and J lost 6 bases. Germline V gene lookup returns CDR1 SGHTS and CDR2 YDEGEE. CDR3 coding DNA: TGTGCCAGCAGCCAAAAGCGGGGGGATAGAGATTCCCCCGTGGGCGAGCAGTACTTC. Protein: CASSQKRGDRDSPVGEQYF. The full variable domain, with the rest looked up from reference TRBV5-8 and TRBJ2-7, is EAGVTQSPTHLIKTRGQQATLRCSPISGHTSVYWYQQALGLGLQFLLWYDEGEERNRGNFPPRFSGRQFPNYSSELNVNALELEDSALYLCASSQKRGDRDSPVGEQYFGPGTRLTVT.

This clone is a singleton in its sample. CDR3 nucleotide sequence: TGTGCCAGCAGTTACTCCAACTCGGGTGGCAATTCACCCCTCCACTTT. Protein sequence: CASSYSNSGGNSPLHF. The J gene is TRBJ1-6, the V gene TRBV6-6; D is unclear. The CDR3 extends over 16 amino acids. Germline lookup yields CDR1 MNHNY and CDR2 SVGAGI (reference sequence). V was clipped by 0 bases and J by 7 bases, with 13 bases between them.

The chain joins TRBV19 to TRBJ1-2; D is unclear. Trimming removed 5 bases from V and 5 bases from J, with 15 bases in between. The CDR3 has 14 residues. CDR1 and CDR2 from the germline V gene are LNHDA and SQIVND (reference sequence). CDR3: CASSPVPDTYGYTF. As DNA, the CDR3 is TGTGCCAGTAGTCCCGTGCCAGACACGTATGGCTACACCTTC.

This clone was recorded once. The J gene is TRBJ1-5, the V gene TRBV9; 8 bases align to TRBD1. This CDR3 has 16 amino acids. Per the germline V gene, CDR1 is SGDLS and CDR2 is YYNGEE. V lost 4 bases to trimming and J lost 0 bases; unmatched junction nucleotides: 6. CDR3 nucleotides: TGTGCCAGCAGCCCAGGACAGGGACATAGCAATCAGCCCCAGCATTTT. Its protein product is CASSPGQGHSNQPQHF.

The chain joins TRBV13 to TRBJ2-5; D is perhaps TRBD1 (5 bases). This CDR3 spans 14 amino acids. The V end was cut by 3 bases, the J end by 2 bases, with 10 bases between. Germline values: CDR1 PRHDT, CDR2 FYEKMQ (reference sequence). For the CDR3, the DNA is TGTGCCAGCAGCTTCAGGGTGTCGCAAGAGACCCAGTACTTC. Translation: CASSFRVSQETQYF.

CDR3 coding DNA: TGCGCCAGTAACAAACACCTAGCGGGGGGGGATGAGCAGTTCTTC. It codes for CASNKHLAGGDEQFF. The genes are TRBV4-1 and TRBJ2-1, with 12 positions matching TRBD2. CDR1 and CDR2 from the germline V gene are MGHRA and YSYEKL. The CDR3 spans 15 residues. J was trimmed by 8 bases and V by 9 bases; bases with no gene match: 11.

V usage is TRBV12-5 and J usage is TRBJ2-7; D remains unclear. This CDR3 contains 13 residues. Per the germline V gene, CDR1 is LGHNT and CDR2 is FRNRAP. Trimming removed 2 bases at V and 0 bases at J, with 5 bases between. The CDR3 is CASGLPGSYEQYF. The DNA of the CDR3 is TGTGCTAGTGGTTTGCCAGGCTCCTACGAGCAGTACTTC.

Notes on this clone: One junction end disagrees with the germline gene, perhaps due to a read error. Other DNA sequences in the sample encode the same CDR3. In DNA, the CDR3 is TGCGCCAGCTCCACCGGGACAGAGGGGAAGTTCCTGTTT. It specifies CASSTGTEGKFLF. The chain has TRBV18 and TRBJ1-5; 7 nucleotides match TRBD1. The CDR3 is made up of 13 amino acids. Per the germline V gene, CDR1 is KGHSH and CDR2 is LQKENI.

The V call is TRBV27, the J call TRBJ1-5, with TRBD1 matching 10 bases. Trimming took 4 bases from V and 6 from J; bases not matched to a gene: 0. In germline, CDR1 is MNHEY, CDR2 SMNVEV (reference sequence). The CDR3 contains 13 residues. CDR3 loop: CASSWTGGQPQHF. CDR3 in DNA: TGTGCCAGCAGTTGGACAGGGGGTCAGCCCCAGCATTTT.

The rearrangement uses TRBV28 and TRBJ2-5, with a weak D call TRBD1 (5 bases). CDR1 MDHEN and CDR2 SYDVKM come from the germline V gene. CDR3 length: 15 residues. With 3 bases removed from V and 4 bases from J, the gap between germline ends came to 15 bases. CDR3 residues: CASSLFGQGGETQYF. The DNA of the CDR3 is TGTGCCAGCAGTTTGTTTGGGCAGGGCGGAGAGACCCAGTACTTC.

This rearrangement joins TRBV7-6 to TRBJ2-7; a possible D gene is TRBD1 (6 bases). CDR1 and CDR2 (germline): SGHVS, FNYEAQ. The CDR3 totals 16 residues. The V end lost 4 bases, the J end lost 3 bases, and 19 bases lay between the germline ends. The CDR3 loop is CASSSHEDSPDYEQYF. The CDR3 DNA sequence: TGTGCCAGCAGCTCCCATGAGGACAGCCCGGACTACGAGCAGTACTTC.